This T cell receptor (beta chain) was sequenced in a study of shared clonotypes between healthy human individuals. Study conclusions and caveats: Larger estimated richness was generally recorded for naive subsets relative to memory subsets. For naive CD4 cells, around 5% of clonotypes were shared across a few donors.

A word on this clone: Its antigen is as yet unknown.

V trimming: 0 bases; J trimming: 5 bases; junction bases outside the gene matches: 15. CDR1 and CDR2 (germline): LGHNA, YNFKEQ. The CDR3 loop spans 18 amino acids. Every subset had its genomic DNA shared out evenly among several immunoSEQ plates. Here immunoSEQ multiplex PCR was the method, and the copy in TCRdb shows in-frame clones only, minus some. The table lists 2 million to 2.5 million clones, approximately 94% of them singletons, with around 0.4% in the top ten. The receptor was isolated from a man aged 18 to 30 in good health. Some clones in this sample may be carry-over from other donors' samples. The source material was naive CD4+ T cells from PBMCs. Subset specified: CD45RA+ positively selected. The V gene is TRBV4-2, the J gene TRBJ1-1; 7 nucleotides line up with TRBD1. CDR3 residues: CASSQDRSLAGGVTEAFF. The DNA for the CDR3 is TGTGCCAGCAGCCAAGATCGCTCCTTGGCAGGGGGAGTAACTGAAGCTTTCTTT.